The T cell receptor beta chain under discussion was sequenced for a study of T cell repertoires in aging, cancer and after chemotherapy. About the research overall: Healthy donor repertoires were recorded over several months to years and showed clear clonal overlap. Overall study findings and caveats: Immunological memory after chemotherapy cannot be judged from the repertoire data.

This clonotype is medium-sized. Its antigen is not known. TRB rearrangements spanning V, D and J were amplified using mixed TRB-A/B primers. TCRdb reanalysed the multiplex PCR reads using MiXCR and keeps one entry per CDR3 protein. The table has approximately 590 distinct CDR3 sequences, approximately 48% seen once; the top ten hold approximately 31%. The CDR3 spans 14 residues. The germline CDR1 and CDR2 sequences are SEHNR and FQNEAQ (reference sequence). V was trimmed by 5 bases and J by 2 bases, leaving 13 bases between them. Amplification of TCR beta used genomic DNA extracted from peripheral blood.

The sample consisted of blood. The V call is TRBV7-9, the J call TRBJ2-7; D unresolved. The TCR was taken from a human donor in good health. The CDR3 protein is CASSPGSYTYEQYF. CDR3 DNA sequence: TGTGCCAGCAGCCCGGGTTCATACACCTACGAGCAGTACTTC.